These 18 T cell receptor beta chains were all obtained from the same sample, sequenced in a study of T-cell memory formation after mild COVID-19. TCRdb reanalysed the 5' RACE reads using MiXCR and keeps one entry per CDR3 protein. Here the sample spans 530,000 or so distinct CDR3 sequences, roughly 17% being singletons. Source material: PBMCs or a T cell subset sorted from them (not recorded which). The origin of the receptors is an adult woman who had mild COVID-19 (a few samples of this study predate the infection). Cell type and time point are not known.

J is TRBJ1-6 and V is TRBV27; D is uncertain. There are 17 residues in the CDR3. Trimming cost V 6 bases and J 6 bases, with 21 bases left between them. Germline V gene sequence: CDR1 MNHEY, CDR2 SMNVEV (reference sequence). CDR3 in amino acids: CASRPRPALTLNSPLHF. CDR3 DNA sequence: TGTGCCAGCAGACCTCGACCGGCACTTACACTTAATTCACCCCTCCACTTT.

This clonotype came up a few times. The chain recombines TRBV6-5 with TRBJ1-4; TRBD1 aligns across 8 bases. Germline V CDR1 and CDR2: MNHEY, SVGAGI. V was pared by 5 bases and J by 7 bases, with 9 bases of the junction left unmatched. The CDR3 is 15 residues long. The CDR3: CASSDTGGRSEKLFF. The CDR3 nucleotides are TGTGCCAGCAGTGATACAGGGGGGAGGAGTGAAAAACTGTTTTTT.

This clonotype was seen many times. This sequence joins TRBV9 and TRBJ2-3; D may be TRBD2 (6 bases). Trimming stripped 1 base from V and 6 bases from J, with 12 bases between. Per germline, CDR1 SGDLS and CDR2 YYNGEE. CDR3 length: 14 residues. DNA for the CDR3: TGTGCCAGCAGCGTATCAAGAGGAGGGGATACGCAGTATTTT. As protein: CASSVSRGGDTQYF.

The genes are TRBV7-3 and TRBJ2-3, with 7 bases lining up with TRBD2. The CDR3 has 14 residues. Germline CDR1 reads SGHTA; CDR2 reads FQGTGA. J was trimmed by 2 bases and V by 5 bases; bases with no gene match: 4. As DNA, the CDR3 is TGTGCCAGCAGCCTGCGGGACTACACAGATACGCAGTATTTT. Encoded protein: CASSLRDYTDTQYF.

The chain's CDR3 is CASSSPPNNSPLHF. The CDR3 nucleotides are TGTGCCAGCAGCTCCCCACCTAATAATTCACCCCTCCACTTT. The chain couples TRBV7-9 to TRBJ1-6; D is uncertain. V lost 4 bases to trimming and J lost 5 bases, with 9 bases between them. The V gene's germline CDR1 is SEHNR and CDR2 FQNEAQ (reference sequence). The CDR3 consists of 14 residues.

This clonotype appeared a few times. CDR3 DNA: TGCGCCAGCAGCCAAGATAGAGGCGGGATCCCAGATACGCAGTATTTT. Protein: CASSQDRGGIPDTQYF. The gene calls are TRBV4-3 and TRBJ2-3; possibly TRBD2 for D (6 bases). The CDR3 runs 16 residues. Germline lookup yields CDR1 LGHNA and CDR2 YSLEER. Deletions cut 0 bases from V and 4 bases from J, with 14 bases between.

The J gene is TRBJ2-5, the V gene TRBV12-3 or TRBV12-4; D remains unclear. V lost 1 base and J lost 5, with 11 bases in between. The CDR3 spans 14 residues. As DNA, the CDR3 is TGTGCCAGCAGTTTAGGAGGTAGCAGGGAGACCCAGTACTTC. The encoded protein is CASSLGGSRETQYF.

This clonotype has only a few counts. The J gene is TRBJ1-2, the V gene TRBV25-1, with no clear D. The germline V and J ends were trimmed by 3 bases and 8 bases, with 16 bases remaining between them. The CDR3 loop spans 14 amino acids. Looked up from germline, CDR1 is MGHDK and CDR2 is SYGVNS. The CDR3 coding sequence is TGTGCCAGCAGTGACGGACTCCTGAACAGCGGCTACACCTTC. It yields the protein CASSDGLLNSGYTF.

V usage is TRBV18 and J usage is TRBJ1-3, with D maybe TRBD1 (6 bases). The germline CDR1 and CDR2 sequences are KGHSH and LQKENI. Trimming took 0 bases from V and 3 from J, leaving 12 bases between them. The CDR3 is 16 residues long. This CDR3 is CASSPPSGGGGNTIYF. The CDR3 DNA reads as TGTGCCAGCTCACCACCGTCGGGGGGCGGTGGAAACACCATATATTTT.

This clonotype has just a few counts. The chain carries TRBV20-1 and TRBJ2-3, with D maybe TRBD2 (6 bases). The V gene lost 7 bases and the J gene lost 6 bases, with 14 bases spanning the gap. This CDR3 region has 12 residues. CDR1 and CDR2 (germline): DFQATT, SNEGSKA (reference sequence). CDR3 coding DNA: TGCAGTGGGGCGCGGGATAGGGATACGCAGTATTTT. It translates to CSGARDRDTQYF.

The table lists this clonotype with a few counts. This chain links TRBV24-1 with TRBJ1-2, with D hard to call. Germline V gives CDR1 KGHDR, CDR2 SFDVKD. Between the trimmed V and J ends, which lost 4 bases and 8 bases, there was a span of 16 bases. The CDR3 covers 14 residues. CDR3 loop: CATSDRTDYGGYTF. The CDR3 region has the DNA TGTGCCACCAGTGACCGGACGGACTACGGGGGCTACACCTTC.

V and J are TRBV6-2 or TRBV6-3 and TRBJ1-5; D remains unclear. V was pared by 6 bases and J by 5 bases, with 20 bases between. CDR1 and CDR2 (germline): MNHEY, SVGEGT. There are 16 residues in the CDR3. The CDR3 here is CASSVTERISDQPQHF. CDR3 coding DNA: TGTGCCAGCAGCGTCACGGAAAGGATCTCCGATCAGCCCCAGCATTTT.

This chain connects TRBV20-1 to TRBJ1-2, with D possibly TRBD1 on 5 matching bases. Germline V gene lookup returns CDR1 DFQATT and CDR2 SNEGSKA (reference sequence). Trimming removed 3 bases from V and 4 bases from J, with 12 bases in between. This CDR3 contains 13 residues. DNA of the CDR3: TGCAGTGCTAGGACAGAAGCTTTCTATGGCTACACCTTC. This encodes CSARTEAFYGYTF.

The chain employs TRBV20-1 and TRBJ1-1, with D possibly TRBD1 on 5 matching bases. With 6 bases removed from V and 4 bases from J, the gap between germline ends came to 15 bases. Germline CDR1 and CDR2: DFQATT and SNEGSKA (reference sequence). This CDR3 has 13 residues. CDR3 residues: CSAQAGRGTEAFF. In DNA, the CDR3 is TGCAGTGCCCAGGCGGGGCGAGGCACTGAAGCTTTCTTT.

The J gene is TRBJ2-2, the V gene TRBV12-3 or TRBV12-4; D may be TRBD1 (6 bases). Trimming removed 8 bases from V and 3 bases from J, with 16 bases in between. The CDR3 length is 15 residues. The CDR3 coding sequence is TGTGCCAGCCTTGCAGGGGTCCGCGACACCGGGGAGCTGTTTTTT. Translation: CASLAGVRDTGELFF.

This clonotype was seen more than once but under ten times. This chain connects TRBV7-9 to TRBJ1-1; unclear D gene. This CDR3 has 13 residues. Per germline, CDR1 SEHNR and CDR2 FQNEAQ (reference sequence). The V end lost 3 bases, the J end lost 11 bases, and 16 bases lay between the germline ends. The CDR3 reads CASSFLGGSRAFF. DNA of the CDR3: TGTGCCAGCAGCTTTCTCGGCGGGTCGCGGGCTTTCTTT.

This clonotype was observed a few times. The gene calls are TRBV30 and TRBJ1-6; TRBD1 is a possible D gene (6 bases). V was pared by 0 bases and J by 9 bases, with 12 bases between. Germline loops: CDR1 GTSNPN, CDR2 SVGIG (reference sequence). The CDR3 has 14 residues. The CDR3 DNA sequence: TGTGCCTGGAGTGTACTTACAGGGAGTTCACCCCTCCACTTT. Protein product: CAWSVLTGSSPLHF. The variable domain in full, completed from reference TRBV30 and TRBJ1-6, reads SQTIHQWPATLVQPVGSPLSLECTVEGTSNPNLYWYRQAAGRGLQLLFYSVGIGQISSEVPQNLSASRPQDRQFILSSKKLLLSDSGFYLCAWSVLTGSSPLHFGNGTRLTVT.

This clonotype showed up just a few times. CDR3 sequence: CASSRGTGRADTQYF. CDR3 nucleotide sequence: TGTGCCAGCAGCAGGGGGACAGGGAGAGCAGATACGCAGTATTTT. This chain connects TRBV7-3 to TRBJ2-3, with 9 bases aligning to TRBD1. Germline V CDR1 and CDR2: SGHTA, FQGTGA. The CDR3 spans 15 residues. After removal of 5 bases from V and 4 bases from J, the junction contained 7 bases not matched to a gene.